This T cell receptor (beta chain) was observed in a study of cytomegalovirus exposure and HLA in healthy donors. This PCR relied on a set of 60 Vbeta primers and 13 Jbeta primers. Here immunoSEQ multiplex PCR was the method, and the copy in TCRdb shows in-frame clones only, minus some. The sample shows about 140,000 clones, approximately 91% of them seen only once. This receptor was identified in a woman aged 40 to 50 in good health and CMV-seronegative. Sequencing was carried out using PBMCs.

The CDR3 sequence: CASSWGGSYEQFF. DNA of the CDR3: TGTGCCAGCAGCTGGGGGGGGTCGTATGAGCAGTTCTTC. The rearrangement uses TRBV7-3 and TRBJ2-1; 7 bases are a match to TRBD2. Germline trimming cut 4 bases from V and 8 bases from J; bases unmatched to any gene: 5. This CDR3 has 13 residues. Germline CDR1 reads SGHTA; CDR2 reads FQGTGA.